A single sample gave rise to the 17 T cell receptor beta chains below, sequenced in a study of identical twins. TCRdb itself ran the 5' RACE reads through MiXCR, one entry per CDR3 protein. The sample contains some 590,000 distinct CDR3 sequences, approximately 9.6% of which appear only once. This same sample was also part of a study on yellow fever vaccine responses in identical twins.

The material sequenced was PBMCs. The receptors shown here come from a woman between 18 and 29 years old in good health.

This clonotype occurred a few times. J is TRBJ1-6 and V is TRBV7-9; D is perhaps TRBD1 (5 bases). In germline, CDR1 is SEHNR, CDR2 FQNEAQ (reference sequence). The germline V and J ends were trimmed by 1 base and 8 bases, with 12 bases remaining between them. The CDR3 covers 15 residues. The CDR3 loop reads CASSLVGTRDSPLHF. CDR3 nucleotides: TGTGCCAGCAGCTTAGTCGGGACCCGGGATTCACCCCTCCACTTT.

The table lists this clonotype with a few counts. CDR3 sequence: CASSQDSSWDEQFF. CDR3 nucleotides: TGTGCCAGCAGCCAAGATTCTAGTTGGGATGAGCAGTTCTTC. This sequence joins TRBV4-2 and TRBJ2-1; D uncertain. Germline CDR1 and CDR2: LGHNA and YNFKEQ. The CDR3 has 14 residues. Trimming cost V 0 bases and J 8 bases, with 11 bases left between them.

There are many counts of this clonotype. The chain links TRBV18 to TRBJ2-7, with D tentatively TRBD1 (6 bases). Germline V gene lookup returns CDR1 KGHSH and CDR2 LQKENI. Deletions cut 6 bases from V and 1 base from J, with 13 bases between. There are 14 residues in the CDR3. The CDR3 DNA reads TGTGCCAGCTCGGCACAGGGAAGGTCCTACGAGCAGTACTTC. Its protein product is CASSAQGRSYEQYF. The complete variable domain, with remaining parts taken from reference TRBV18 and TRBJ2-7, reads NAGVMQNPRHLVRRRGQEARLRCSPMKGHSHVYWYRQLPEEGLKFMVYLQKENIIDESGMPKERFSAEFPKEGPSILRIQQVVRGDSAAYFCASSAQGRSYEQYFGPGTRLTVT.

Many counts were recorded for this clonotype. The rearrangement joins TRBV5-1 to TRBJ2-3; either TRBD1 or TRBD2 may supply D (5 bases each). The CDR3 has 15 amino acids. CDR1 SGHRS and CDR2 YFSETQ come from the germline V gene. The ends were cut back, 0 bases at V and 4 bases at J, with 12 bases in the middle. As DNA, the CDR3 is TGCGCCAGCAGCTTGGATGGGGGATTCTCAGATACGCAGTATTTT. Protein product: CASSLDGGFSDTQYF.

This clonotype was found once. The chain employs TRBV3-1 and TRBJ2-5, with D perhaps being TRBD1 or TRBD2 (6 bases each). CDR1 and CDR2 (germline): LGHDT, YNNKEL (reference sequence). The CDR3 spans 14 residues. Trimming removed 4 bases at V and 2 bases at J, with 11 bases between. Written as DNA, the CDR3 is TGTGCCAGCAGCCCACGGGGGCAACAAGAGACCCAGTACTTC. Its translation is CASSPRGQQETQYF.

The CDR3 protein is CASGLRVGTEAFF. The DNA of the CDR3 is TGTGCTAGTGGTTTAAGGGTAGGCACTGAAGCTTTCTTT. This chain connects TRBV12-5 to TRBJ1-1; D gene uncertain. The germline V gene encodes CDR1 LGHNT and CDR2 FRNRAP. V lost 3 bases and J 4 bases, leaving 9 bases between the germline ends. The length of the CDR3 is 13 residues.

This clonotype has at least ten counts. The chain combines TRBV27 with TRBJ2-7, with TRBD1 matching over 7 bases. Trimming cost V 1 base and J 3 bases; bases outside gene matches: 9. The CDR3 runs 16 residues. CDR1 is MNHEY, CDR2 SMNVEV, per germline (reference sequence). CDR3 nucleotides: TGTGCCAGCAGTTTATGGGGGACAGATGTAATCTACGAGCAGTACTTC. Translated: CASSLWGTDVIYEQYF.

This clonotype was recorded a few times. The V and J genes are TRBV5-1 and TRBJ2-2; 9 bases match TRBD1. CDR1 SGHRS and CDR2 YFSETQ come from the germline V gene. This CDR3 is 15 amino acids long. V dropped 4 bases and J dropped 3; count of bases not matched to a gene: 4. CDR3 amino acids: CASSARTGDTGELFF. CDR3 bases: TGCGCCAGCAGCGCCCGGACAGGGGACACCGGGGAGCTGTTTTTT.

This clonotype was seen repeatedly, ten times or more. The chain uses TRBV5-1 and TRBJ1-6; the D gene is possibly TRBD1 (5 bases). In germline, CDR1 is SGHRS, CDR2 YFSETQ. This CDR3 contains 17 residues. V lost 1 base to trimming and J lost 6 bases, with 17 bases between them. The CDR3 region has the DNA TGCGCCAGCAGCTTGAGCAGGGACCGCTTAGGTAATTCACCCCTCCACTTT. Protein: CASSLSRDRLGNSPLHF. Combining the CDR3 with reference TRBV5-1 and TRBJ1-6 gives the whole variable domain KAGVTQTPRYLIKTRGQQVTLSCSPISGHRSVSWYQQTPGQGLQFLFEYFSETQRNKGNFPGRFSGRQFSNSRSEMNVSTLELGDSALYLCASSLSRDRLGNSPLHFGNGTRLTVT.

This clonotype was counted between two and nine times. The rearrangement joins TRBV20-1 to TRBJ1-6, with D maybe TRBD1 (6 bases). Germline V CDR1 and CDR2: DFQATT, SNEGSKA (reference sequence). V dropped 5 bases and J dropped 0 bases, with 11 bases sitting between them. This CDR3 contains 15 residues. CDR3 sequence reads: CSAQTGSSYNSPLHF. CDR3 nucleotide sequence: TGCAGTGCTCAAACAGGGAGCTCCTATAATTCACCCCTCCACTTT.

The chain has TRBV4-3 and TRBJ2-1, with TRBD2 matching 7 bases. The germline CDR1 and CDR2 sequences are LGHNA and YSLEER. The V segment lost 3 bases and the J segment 8 bases; nucleotides outside the gene matches: 19. The CDR3 contains 18 residues. CDR3 in amino acids: CASSQSPRERVLGDEQFF. CDR3 nucleotides: TGCGCCAGCAGCCAGTCCCCGCGGGAGAGGGTGTTGGGCGATGAGCAGTTCTTC.

This clonotype appeared a few times. The CDR3 sequence: CASSASGRVTGELFF. The DNA for the CDR3 is TGTGCCAGCAGTGCTAGCGGGAGGGTCACCGGGGAGCTGTTTTTT. The chain links TRBV6-2 or TRBV6-3 to TRBJ2-2; 12 bases fit TRBD2. The V gene end was trimmed by 5 bases and the J gene end by 4 bases; junction bases not matched to a gene: 2. The CDR3 consists of 15 residues. Germline values: CDR1 MNHEY, CDR2 SVGEGT.

The V and J genes are TRBV14 and TRBJ1-6, with D possibly matching TRBD1 (6 bases). The CDR3 runs to 16 residues. Germline CDR1 and CDR2: SGHDN and FVKESK. The V end lost 2 bases, the J end lost 7 bases, and 15 bases lay between the germline ends. CDR3 protein: CASSQIIGGRNSPLHF. CDR3 nucleotides: TGTGCCAGCAGCCAAATTATCGGGGGCAGGAATTCACCCCTCCACTTT.

This clonotype was counted ten times or more. The V and J genes are TRBV4-3 and TRBJ1-1; D is perhaps TRBD1 (5 bases). V shed 0 bases and J shed 4 bases, with 18 bases lying between them. This CDR3 contains 17 residues. Germline V gene lookup returns CDR1 LGHNA and CDR2 YSLEER. This CDR3 reads CASSQDRGVTGGTEAFF. The DNA of the CDR3 is TGCGCCAGCAGCCAAGATCGAGGGGTAACCGGCGGCACTGAAGCTTTCTTT.

The chain couples TRBV14 to TRBJ2-5, with D possibly matching TRBD1 (6 bases). V lost 5 bases and J 4 bases, leaving 14 bases between the germline ends. The CDR3 consists of 14 residues. CDR1 is SGHDN and CDR2 is FVKESK in the germline V gene. The CDR3 bases are TGTGCCAGCAGCTCCCGACAGGATCCAGAGACCCAGTACTTC. Translated: CASSSRQDPETQYF.

This clonotype was detected ten times or more. This chain joins TRBV5-1 and TRBJ2-7; D possibly matches TRBD1 or TRBD2 (5 bases each). V was clipped by 4 bases and J by 5 bases, with 13 bases between them. Germline V lookup: CDR1 SGHRS, CDR2 YFSETQ. There are 13 residues in the CDR3. The chain's CDR3 is CASSAGTVNEQYF. The DNA for the CDR3 is TGCGCCAGCAGCGCCGGGACGGTCAACGAGCAGTACTTC.

This clonotype has just a few counts. This chain connects TRBV12-3 or TRBV12-4 to TRBJ2-5, with unresolved D. This CDR3 contains 9 residues. Trimming pared 8 bases from V and 8 bases from J, leaving 6 bases between. CDR3 region: CASGVTQYF. CDR3 bases: TGTGCCAGCGGGGTAACCCAGTACTTC.